Following are 29 T cell receptor beta chains from one sample sequenced in a study of blood T cell repertoires in COVID-19. This table comes from immunoSEQ multiplex PCR, and its TCRdb copy is limited to in-frame clones, with some not included. The table lists approximately 55,000 clones, 90% of them singletons. Sequenced sample: peripheral blood. The receptors come from a man aged 35-49 years with acute or convalescent COVID-19.

The chain is built from TRBV18 and TRBJ1-2; TRBD1 might be the D (5 bases). Germline-derived CDR1 and CDR2 are KGHSH and LQKENI. Trimming pared 1 base from V and 6 bases from J, leaving 9 bases between. This CDR3 contains 13 residues. The chain's CDR3 is CASSPQGIDGYTF. The CDR3 nucleotides read TGTGCCAGCTCACCACAGGGGATCGATGGCTACACCTTC.

The chain has TRBV10-2 and TRBJ2-7; D might be TRBD1 (6 bases). This CDR3 comprises 14 residues. The V end was cut by 8 bases, the J end by 0 bases, with 14 bases between. In germline, CDR1 is WSHSY, CDR2 SAAADI. The chain's CDR3 is CASRAGVSSYEQYF. CDR3 in DNA: TGCGCCAGCCGTGCAGGGGTGAGCTCCTACGAGCAGTACTTC.

This sequence joins TRBV19 and TRBJ1-2; unclear D gene. The germline V gene encodes CDR1 LNHDA and CDR2 SQIVND (reference sequence). Trimming stripped 5 bases from V and 7 bases from J, with 20 bases between. The CDR3 covers 15 residues. The CDR3 DNA reads TGTGCCAGTAGTTCCCGTTCTCCCGGGAGCGCTGGCTACACCTTC. Translated, it gives CASSSRSPGSAGYTF.

The V gene is TRBV19, the J gene TRBJ1-2, with TRBD1 identical over 7 bases. The CDR3 spans 15 residues. CDR1 and CDR2 from the germline V gene are LNHDA and SQIVND (reference sequence). V was clipped by 4 bases and J by 4 bases; unmatched bases: 9. For the CDR3, the DNA is TGTGCCAGTAGTACCAACAGGGGTGGAGGCTATGGCTACACCTTC. Residues: CASSTNRGGGYGYTF.

The chain carries TRBV6-1 and TRBJ1-2; TRBD1 agrees at 9 bases. The junction had 0 bases not matched to a gene; V was cut back by 1 base and J by 6 bases. The CDR3 contains 13 residues. From germline, CDR1 is MNHNS and CDR2 SASEGT. Written as DNA, the CDR3 is TGTGCCAGCAGTGAAGACAGGGGGCATGGCTACACCTTC. Protein sequence: CASSEDRGHGYTF.

The chain combines TRBV6-2 or TRBV6-3 with TRBJ1-1, with no clear D. From germline, CDR1 is MNHEY and CDR2 SVGEGT. V gave up 4 bases and J gave up 7 bases, with 10 bases separating them. The CDR3 length is 12 residues. This CDR3 is CASSSRVDEAFF. CDR3 DNA sequence: TGTGCCAGCAGTTCCCGGGTAGATGAAGCTTTCTTT.

V usage is TRBV10-3 and J usage is TRBJ1-2; D is unresolved. Germline CDR1 reads ENHRY; CDR2 reads SYGVKD. The CDR3 runs to 14 residues. Trimming cost V 6 bases and J 7 bases, with 18 bases left between them. The CDR3 loop reads CAIRDLKRESGYTF. The CDR3 nucleotides read TGTGCCATCAGGGACCTTAAGAGGGAGAGTGGCTACACCTTC.

A single count supports this clone. The chain couples TRBV19 to TRBJ1-1, with D uncertain. With 5 bases removed from V and 1 base from J, the gap between germline ends came to 14 bases. Germline values: CDR1 LNHDA, CDR2 SQIVND (reference sequence). The CDR3 runs 15 residues. The CDR3 loop reads CASSPPGVRNTEAFF. DNA for the CDR3: TGTGCCAGTAGTCCCCCCGGGGTCCGGAACACTGAAGCTTTCTTT.

The V call is TRBV5-6, the J call TRBJ2-4; D is perhaps TRBD2 (5 bases). Per germline, CDR1 SGHDT and CDR2 YYEEEE. The CDR3 consists of 14 residues. Trimming removed 5 bases at V and 6 bases at J, with 15 bases between. CDR3 amino acids: CASRLEGLANIQYF. The CDR3 DNA reads TGTGCCAGCAGACTTGAGGGCCTGGCAAACATTCAGTACTTC.

The rearrangement links TRBV6-6 to TRBJ1-4, with D perhaps matching TRBD1 (6 bases). Germline values: CDR1 MNHNY, CDR2 SVGAGI (reference sequence). The ends were cut back, 5 bases at V and 0 bases at J, with 16 bases in the middle. The CDR3 is 17 residues long. CDR3 amino acids: CASSHQGRLTTNEKLFF. The CDR3 coding sequence is TGTGCCAGCAGTCATCAGGGGCGTTTAACAACTAATGAAAAACTGTTTTTT.

The chain is built from TRBV24-1 and TRBJ1-2; D not resolved. This CDR3 is built from 14 residues. The germline CDR1 and CDR2 sequences are KGHDR and SFDVKD. The V gene lost 2 bases and the J gene lost 1 base, with 7 bases spanning the gap. CDR3 amino acids: CATSDSTINYGYTF. Here the CDR3 DNA reads TGTGCCACCAGTGATTCTACTATTAACTATGGCTACACCTTC.

The V call is TRBV18, the J call TRBJ1-2; tentatively, D is TRBD1 (5 bases). This CDR3 contains 14 residues. With 5 bases removed from V and 6 bases from J, the gap between germline ends came to 16 bases. Per the germline V gene, CDR1 is KGHSH and CDR2 is LQKENI. The CDR3 coding sequence is TGTGCCAGCTCAGTTTCGCAGGGATACAATGGCTACACCTTC. This codes for CASSVSQGYNGYTF.

This rearrangement joins TRBV20-1 to TRBJ1-1; no clear D. Per the germline V gene, CDR1 is DFQATT and CDR2 is SNEGSKA (reference sequence). The V and J ends lost 3 bases and 3 bases respectively, with 5 bases between them. The CDR3 extends over 11 amino acids. CDR3 nucleotide sequence: TGCAGTGCTAGGCCGGACACTGAAGCTTTCTTT. Encoded protein: CSARPDTEAFF.

The rearrangement links TRBV7-8 to TRBJ2-1, with TRBD1 matching 8 bases. With V trimmed by 5 bases and J by 2 bases, 11 bases remained unmatched. Germline CDR1 SGHVS, CDR2 FQNEAQ. The CDR3 runs 17 residues. CDR3 DNA: TGTGCCAGCAGCCCCCAGGAAGACAGGGGAACCTACAATGAGCAGTTCTTC. Translation gives CASSPQEDRGTYNEQFF.

The chain uses TRBV13 and TRBJ2-3; 7 bases are a match to TRBD2. The CDR3 extends over 14 amino acids. V was pared by 0 bases and J by 5 bases, with 2 bases of the junction left unmatched. Germline loops: CDR1 PRHDT, CDR2 FYEKMQ (reference sequence). In DNA form, the CDR3 reads TGTGCCAGCAGCTTAGGAGCGGGACTAGATACGCAGTATTTT. It yields the protein CASSLGAGLDTQYF.

This chain links TRBV12-5 with TRBJ1-1; 7 bases align to TRBD1. V shed 8 bases and J 3 bases; nucleotides not matched to a gene: 9. The CDR3 has 14 amino acids. Germline V gives CDR1 LGHNT, CDR2 FRNRAP. CDR3 amino acids: CASSIQGLYTEAFF. The CDR3 nucleotides read TGTGCTAGTTCCATACAGGGGTTGTACACTGAAGCTTTCTTT.

The chain recombines TRBV7-9 with TRBJ1-1; possibly TRBD1 for D (6 bases). CDR1 and CDR2 from the germline V gene are SEHNR and FQNEAQ (reference sequence). The CDR3 loop spans 14 amino acids. Trimming pared 3 bases from V and 6 bases from J, leaving 14 bases between. The CDR3 DNA follows: TGTGCCAGCAGCTTCCCACAGGGCTCGGCTGAAGCTTTCTTT. As protein: CASSFPQGSAEAFF.

The chain combines TRBV19 with TRBJ1-1, with D unresolved. V was shortened by 5 bases and J by 1 base, with 11 bases between the two germline ends. The germline V gene encodes CDR1 LNHDA and CDR2 SQIVND (reference sequence). The CDR3 has 14 amino acids. The CDR3 region has the DNA TGTGCCAGTAGTCCCCGGGGAAGGAACACTGAAGCTTTCTTT. Residues: CASSPRGRNTEAFF.

This chain connects TRBV11-3 to TRBJ1-1, with no clear D. This CDR3 has 13 amino acids. Germline assignment: CDR1 SGHNT and CDR2 YENEEA. V gave up 5 bases and J gave up 5 bases, with 12 bases separating them. The CDR3 loop reads CASSVHLGTEAFF. The CDR3 nucleotides are TGTGCCAGCAGCGTTCACCTAGGAACTGAAGCTTTCTTT.

This rearrangement joins TRBV3-1 (or the pseudogene TRBV3-2) to TRBJ2-3; 7 bases fit TRBD2. CDR1 LGHDT and CDR2 YNNKEL come from the germline V gene (reference sequence). The CDR3 covers 15 residues. The ends lost 2 bases at V and 0 bases at J; junction bases unmatched: 2. The CDR3 sequence is CASSQLSGSTDTQYF. The CDR3 DNA sequence: TGTGCCAGCAGCCAACTTAGCGGGAGCACAGATACGCAGTATTTT.

This sequence joins TRBV6-1 and TRBJ1-6, with D possibly matching TRBD1 (5 bases). V was cut by 4 bases and J by 0 bases, with 10 bases left in between. The CDR3 is 16 residues long. Germline V CDR1 and CDR2: MNHNS, SASEGT. The DNA for the CDR3 is TGTGCCAGCAGTGGCGGGGGGAGCTCCTATAATTCACCCCTCCACTTT. Its protein product is CASSGGGSSYNSPLHF.

This clone has just a few counts. The chain recombines TRBV5-1 with TRBJ2-3; D is undetermined. Germline loops: CDR1 SGHRS, CDR2 YFSETQ. Trimming pared 4 bases from V and 1 base from J, leaving 10 bases between. This CDR3 has 14 amino acids. This CDR3 reads CASSPLYRTDTQYF. The DNA of the CDR3 is TGCGCCAGCAGCCCGCTATACCGCACAGATACGCAGTATTTT.

The V and J genes are TRBV30 and TRBJ1-5; D perhaps matches TRBD1 (5 bases). V shed 0 bases and J shed 5 bases, with 11 bases lying between them. From germline, CDR1 is GTSNPN and CDR2 SVGIG (reference sequence). The CDR3 covers 14 residues. The CDR3 loop reads CAWSVTAGDQPQHF. For the CDR3, the DNA is TGTGCCTGGAGTGTAACGGCGGGGGATCAGCCCCAGCATTTT. The full variable domain, with the rest looked up from reference TRBV30 and TRBJ1-5, is SQTIHQWPATLVQPVGSPLSLECTVEGTSNPNLYWYRQAAGRGLQLLFYSVGIGQISSEVPQNLSASRPQDRQFILSSKKLLLSDSGFYLCAWSVTAGDQPQHFGDGTRLSIL.

The genes are TRBV28 and TRBJ1-2, with TRBD1 matching over 7 bases. In germline, CDR1 is MDHEN, CDR2 SYDVKM. Germline trimming cut 5 bases from V and 3 bases from J; bases unmatched to any gene: 3. The CDR3 has 13 residues. The CDR3 protein is CASSPTGYYGYTF. The CDR3 DNA follows: TGTGCCAGCAGTCCGACAGGGTACTATGGCTACACCTTC.

The chain recombines TRBV3-1 (or the pseudogene TRBV3-2) with TRBJ1-2, with 8 bases matching TRBD1. V lost 6 bases and J lost 7; bases outside the gene matches: 7. Germline V CDR1 and CDR2: LGHDT, YNNKEL (reference sequence). The CDR3 spans 13 residues. In nucleotides, the CDR3 is TGTGCCAGCAGAAATACAGGGGGTGCTGGCTACACCTTC. It translates to CASRNTGGAGYTF.

The gene calls are TRBV27 and TRBJ1-5, with TRBD1 matching over 8 bases. J lost 3 bases, V lost 3 bases, and 4 bases had no gene match. The CDR3 consists of 15 residues. In germline, CDR1 is MNHEY, CDR2 SMNVEV (reference sequence). CDR3 in DNA: TGTGCCAGCAGTTTTGGACAGGGCAACAATCAGCCCCAGCATTTT. Protein: CASSFGQGNNQPQHF.

The genes are TRBV18 and TRBJ1-2; TRBD1 is a possible D gene (6 bases). This CDR3 is 14 amino acids long. V was cut by 2 bases and J by 8 bases, with 15 bases left in between. Germline CDR1 reads KGHSH; CDR2 reads LQKENI. CDR3 DNA sequence: TGTGCCAGCTCACCAAACGGGGGGCGCCTCGGCTACACCTTC. It translates to CASSPNGGRLGYTF.

As DNA, the CDR3 is TGTGCCAGCAGCCCAAGCCCAGGGGGAGTGTATGAGCAGTTCTTC. Translated: CASSPSPGGVYEQFF. The chain combines TRBV7-2 with TRBJ2-1; 7 bases are shared with TRBD1. The CDR3 has 15 amino acids. Germline loops: CDR1 SGHTA, CDR2 FQGNSA. V shed 5 bases and J 8 bases; nucleotides not matched to a gene: 12.

The chain carries TRBV7-2 and TRBJ2-1; 10 nucleotides line up with TRBD2. Germline V gene sequence: CDR1 SGHTA, CDR2 FQGNSA. V lost 5 bases and J lost 10; bases outside the gene matches: 8. The CDR3 extends over 14 amino acids. In DNA, the CDR3 is TGTGCCAGCAGCCCCGGTCTAGCGGGGGTCGAGCAGTTCTTC. Translation gives CASSPGLAGVEQFF. Based on the CDR3 plus reference TRBV7-2 and TRBJ2-1, the full variable domain is GAGVSQSPSNKVTEKGKDVELRCDPISGHTALYWYRQSLGQGLEFLIYFQGNSAPDKSGLPSDRFSAERTGGSVSTLTIQRTQQEDSAVYLCASSPGLAGVEQFFGPGTRLTVL.